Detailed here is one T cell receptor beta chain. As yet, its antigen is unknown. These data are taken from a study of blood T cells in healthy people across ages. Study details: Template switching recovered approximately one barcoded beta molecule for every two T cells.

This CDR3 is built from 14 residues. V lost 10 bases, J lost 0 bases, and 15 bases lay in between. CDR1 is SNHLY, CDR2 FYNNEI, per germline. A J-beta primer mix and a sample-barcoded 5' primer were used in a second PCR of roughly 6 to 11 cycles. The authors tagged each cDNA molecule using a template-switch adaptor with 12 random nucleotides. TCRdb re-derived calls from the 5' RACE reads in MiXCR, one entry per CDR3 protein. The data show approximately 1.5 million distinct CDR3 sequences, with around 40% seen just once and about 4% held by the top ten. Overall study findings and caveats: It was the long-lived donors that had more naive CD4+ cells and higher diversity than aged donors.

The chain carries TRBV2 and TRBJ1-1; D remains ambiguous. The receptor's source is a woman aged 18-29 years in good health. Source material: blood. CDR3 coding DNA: TGTGCCACTGACATACGAACAATGAACACTGAAGCTTTCTTT. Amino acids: CATDIRTMNTEAFF.